This T cell receptor beta chain is drawn from a study of blood T cell repertoires in COVID-19. The overall study: The origin of the acute and convalescent COVID-19 samples was the United States, Italy and Spain. Sources were T cells, B-cell-depleted T cells, or PBMCs; the material itself was cDNA or gDNA.

Original data processing: Amplified reference gene primers provided the basis for estimating nucleated cell counts. Clones were sequenced by immunoSEQ multiplex PCR, and TCRdb holds only the in-frame ones, with some missing. V and J calls and clone size come straight from that table; D and trimming were deduced from the DNA. The sample has approximately 250,000 clones, around nine tenths seen once. CDR1 and CDR2 (germline): GTSNPN, SVGIG (reference sequence). The V and J ends lost 2 bases and 9 bases, in that order; junction bases with no gene match: 7. The CDR3 has 14 residues. The gene calls are TRBV30 and TRBJ1-5, with 10 bases that match TRBD1. The clonotype was recovered from a middle-aged man with active or convalescent COVID-19. The sequencing input was peripheral blood. The CDR3 nucleotides are TGTGCCTGGAGTAGACAGGGGGCGGGCGGGCCCCAGCATTTT. This translates into CAWSRQGAGGPQHF.